The 16 T cell receptor beta chains given below trace back to one sample, sequenced in a study of Ad26.COV2.S vaccination and SARS-CoV-2 variants. The treatment is: some 19 received Ad26.COV2.S at low or high dose, single or two shots; five or six received placebo; per-sample allocation not given. Each sample was drawn 63 days after the first injection (of vaccine or placebo). Some clones are missing from TCRdb's copy, which holds only in-frame ones; the method was immunoSEQ multiplex PCR. Of some 400,000 clones listed, about 91% are singletons. Sequenced material: peripheral blood, taken in a trial of Ad26.COV2.S vaccine versus placebo. The receptors derive from a person between 18 and 60 years old who received the Ad26.COV2.S COVID-19 vaccine or a placebo.

The chain recombines TRBV6-6 with TRBJ2-7, with unresolved D. V dropped 4 bases and J dropped 7 bases, with 17 bases sitting between them. The CDR3 runs to 14 residues. Germline V lookup: CDR1 MNHNY, CDR2 SVGAGI (reference sequence). In DNA form, the CDR3 reads TGTGCCAGCAGTTCACAGACCGATTTCGGGGAGCAGTACTTC. It codes for CASSSQTDFGEQYF.

The J gene is TRBJ1-2, the V gene TRBV19; 9 positions agree with TRBD1. The length of the CDR3 is 14 residues. CDR1 is LNHDA, CDR2 SQIVND, per germline (reference sequence). Unmatched junction bases numbered 7, after V lost 5 bases and J lost 6 bases. The CDR3 sequence: CASSRRDRVNGYTF. DNA for the CDR3: TGTGCCAGTAGTCGCCGGGACAGGGTAAATGGCTACACCTTC.

The chain employs TRBV10-3 and TRBJ1-4, with D hard to call. Germline V CDR1 and CDR2: ENHRY, SYGVKD. The CDR3 consists of 13 residues. Trimming pared 6 bases from V and 5 bases from J, leaving 10 bases between. CDR3 protein: CAIRDSMNEKLFF. CDR3 coding DNA: TGTGCCATCAGGGACTCTATGAATGAAAAACTGTTTTTT.

The rearrangement joins TRBV7-9 to TRBJ1-1; 7 bases agree with TRBD1. The CDR3 runs 12 residues. J gave up 2 bases and V 11 bases, and 5 bases lay outside the gene matches. The germline V gene has CDR1 SEHNR and CDR2 FQNEAQ (reference sequence). As DNA, the CDR3 is TGTGCCGGGGCAGGGGGAAACACTGAAGCTTTCTTT. Its translation: CAGAGGNTEAFF.

This chain joins TRBV2 and TRBJ2-3, with TRBD2 identical over 8 bases. Germline loops: CDR1 SNHLY, CDR2 FYNNEI. This CDR3 region has 17 residues. Trimming at V came to 5 bases and at J to 1 base, leaving 11 bases not matched to a gene. CDR3 nucleotide sequence: TGTGCCAGCAGTTTATCCGGGACTAGGTTCGGCACAGATACGCAGTATTTT. It codes for CASSLSGTRFGTDTQYF.

The chain combines TRBV3-1 (or the pseudogene TRBV3-2) with TRBJ2-1; D possibly corresponds to TRBD2 (5 bases). Trimming took off 0 bases at V and 9 bases at J, with 12 bases between the two ends. Germline-derived CDR1 and CDR2 are LGHDT and YNNKEL (reference sequence). This CDR3 is 14 amino acids long. The CDR3 coding sequence is TGTGCCAGCAGCCAAGATGGAGGCGGGCGTGAGCAGTTCTTC. Protein product: CASSQDGGGREQFF.

The chain joins TRBV4-2 to TRBJ1-5; D not certain. Germline V gives CDR1 LGHNA, CDR2 YNFKEQ. Trimming took off 4 bases at V and 2 bases at J, with 15 bases between the two ends. The CDR3 covers 16 residues. The CDR3 bases are TGTGCCAGCAGCCCAGACGCAAGGGCGCGCAATCAGCCCCAGCATTTT. Residues: CASSPDARARNQPQHF.

The CDR3 spells CASSSGVVRATQYF. The CDR3 coding sequence is TGTGCCAGCAGCTCGGGAGTTGTGAGGGCGACCCAGTACTTC. The chain has TRBV5-6 and TRBJ2-5; D may be TRBD2 (6 bases). Deletions cut 3 bases from V and 7 bases from J, with 16 bases between. Germline V CDR1 and CDR2: SGHDT, YYEEEE. CDR3 size: 14 residues.

The CDR3 DNA follows: TGTGCCAGCAGCGTAGATGGCAGTATTCATGGCTACACCTTC. This codes for CASSVDGSIHGYTF. The chain is built from TRBV9 and TRBJ1-2; D not certain. The germline CDR1 and CDR2 sequences are SGDLS and YYNGEE. CDR3 size: 14 residues. Between the trimmed V and J ends, which lost 0 bases and 6 bases, there was a span of 12 bases.

The chain's CDR3 is CASSQGQASYNEQFF. CDR3 sequence (DNA): TGTGCCAGCAGCCAAGGACAGGCGTCATACAATGAGCAGTTCTTC. The chain carries TRBV16 and TRBJ2-1; the match to TRBD1 covers 7 bases. The V segment lost 2 bases and the J segment 4 bases; nucleotides outside the gene matches: 5. The germline CDR1 and CDR2 sequences are KGHSY and FQNENV. The CDR3 totals 15 residues.

J is TRBJ1-5 and V is TRBV28, with D maybe TRBD1 (5 bases). The length of the CDR3 is 16 residues. Germline CDR1 MDHEN, CDR2 SYDVKM. V lost 1 base to trimming and J lost 1 base, with 11 bases between them. CDR3 nucleotides: TGTGCCAGCAGTTTATCCGAGGGACCAAGCAATCAGCCCCAGCATTTT. Its protein is CASSLSEGPSNQPQHF.

This chain joins TRBV5-1 and TRBJ1-1; 9 nucleotides agree with TRBD1. The CDR3 spans 15 residues. The germline V gene has CDR1 SGHRS and CDR2 YFSETQ. J lost 4 bases, V lost 0 bases, and 4 bases had no gene match. CDR3 residues: CASSLDRGLGTEAFF. In nucleotides, the CDR3 is TGCGCCAGCAGCTTGGACAGGGGGCTCGGCACTGAAGCTTTCTTT.

The J gene is TRBJ1-2, the V gene TRBV6-1, with D possibly being TRBD1 (6 bases). Germline V gives CDR1 MNHNS, CDR2 SASEGT. With 7 bases removed from V and 4 bases from J, the gap between germline ends came to 19 bases. The CDR3 runs 15 residues. Written as DNA, the CDR3 is TGTGCCAGCACCGCGGGGGGGGGCGCGTTCTATGGCTACACCTTC. This codes for CASTAGGGAFYGYTF.

To note about this clone: Relative to the germline gene, one junction end is altered; a read error may explain this. V gene TRBV7-7 combines with J gene TRBJ2-1; no reliable D call. Germline-derived CDR1 and CDR2 are SSHAT and FNYEAQ (reference sequence). The CDR3 length is 16 residues. In DNA, the CDR3 is TGTGCTAGCAGCTTAGAGGTCGGTAATTCCTACAATGAGCAGTTCTTC. Its translation: CASSLEVGNSYNEQFF. The entire variable domain, with the rest obtained from reference TRBV7-7 and TRBJ2-1, is as follows: GAGVSQSPRYKVTKRGQDVTLRCDPISSHATLYWYQQALGQGPEFLTYFNYEAQPDKSGLPSDRFSAERPEGSISTLTIQRTEQRDSAMYRCASSLEVGNSYNEQFFGPGTRLTVL.

The V and J genes are TRBV29-1 and TRBJ2-5, with unresolved D. V dropped 3 bases and J dropped 2 bases, with 16 bases sitting between them. CDR1 and CDR2 from the germline V gene are SQVTM and ANQGSEA. The CDR3 consists of 15 residues. The CDR3 reads CSVDGSWGPQETQYF. CDR3 DNA sequence: TGCAGCGTTGATGGTTCCTGGGGTCCGCAAGAGACCCAGTACTTC.

This clone was counted once. CDR3: CASSLGHSGNEQFF. The CDR3 DNA reads as TGCGCCAGCAGCTTGGGACACTCAGGCAATGAGCAGTTCTTC. This chain joins TRBV5-1 and TRBJ2-1; D is ambiguous. V was shortened by 0 bases and J by 6 bases, with 10 bases between the two germline ends. There are 14 residues in the CDR3. Germline V gene lookup returns CDR1 SGHRS and CDR2 YFSETQ.